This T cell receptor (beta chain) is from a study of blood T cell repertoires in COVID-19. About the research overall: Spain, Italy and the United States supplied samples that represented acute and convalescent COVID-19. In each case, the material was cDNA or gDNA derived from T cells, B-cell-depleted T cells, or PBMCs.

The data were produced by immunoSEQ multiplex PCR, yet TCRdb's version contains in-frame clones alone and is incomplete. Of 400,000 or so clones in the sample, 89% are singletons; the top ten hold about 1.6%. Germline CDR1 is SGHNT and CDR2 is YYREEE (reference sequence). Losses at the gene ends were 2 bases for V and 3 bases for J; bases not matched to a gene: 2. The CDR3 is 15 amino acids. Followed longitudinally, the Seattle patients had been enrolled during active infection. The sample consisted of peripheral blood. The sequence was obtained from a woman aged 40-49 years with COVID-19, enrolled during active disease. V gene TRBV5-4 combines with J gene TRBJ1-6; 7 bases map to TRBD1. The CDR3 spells CASSLGTVYNSPLHF. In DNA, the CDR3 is TGTGCCAGCAGCTTAGGGACAGTCTATAATTCACCCCTCCACTTT. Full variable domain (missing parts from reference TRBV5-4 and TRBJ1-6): ETGVTQSPTHLIKTRGQQVTLRCSSQSGHNTVSWYQQALGQGPQFIFQYYREEENGRGNFPPRFSGLQFPNYSSELNVNALELDDSALYLCASSLGTVYNSPLHFGNGTRLTVT.